This TCR beta chain was profiled in a study of radiotherapy plus CTLA-4 blockade in lung cancer. Overall study results and limits: The best prediction of response reportedly came from early blood T cell clone dynamics, with interferon-beta. Blood saw expansion of tumor-derived TCR clones after radiotherapy plus ipilimumab.

Repertoires were generated with immunoSEQ multiplex PCR, while TCRdb's copy carries only in-frame clones and drops some. The table lists more than 95,000 clones, around 79% of them singletons, with approximately 3% in the top ten. Turning to this clone: Its target is unknown. This CDR3 is also generated by other DNA sequences in the sample.

Deletions cut 0 bases from V and 3 bases from J, with 7 bases between. CDR1 is SGHRS, CDR2 YFSETQ, per germline. The CDR3 consists of 14 residues. The chain joins TRBV5-1 to TRBJ2-1; possibly TRBD1 for D (6 bases). This clonotype was obtained from a human donor with non-small cell lung cancer who had a partial response to radiotherapy plus ipilimumab. Some clones in this sample may be carry-over from other donors' samples. The sample consisted of peripheral blood, taken from a patient treated with radiotherapy plus ipilimumab. DNA of the CDR3: TGCGCCAGCAGCTTGGGGACAGTCTACAATGAGCAGTTCTTC. Translated: CASSLGTVYNEQFF.